One and the same sample provided the 12 T cell receptor beta chains below, sequenced in a study of identical twins. TCRdb re-analysed the 5' RACE reads in MiXCR, keeping a single row per CDR3 protein. The sample contains about 470,000 distinct CDR3 sequences, around 24% of which appear only once. The same data also went into a second study, on T cells expressing NK-cell markers.

Sequencing used CD4+ T cells sorted from blood. Receptors originate from a woman younger than 35 in good health.

The chain is built from TRBV11-2 and TRBJ2-5, with a possible D match to TRBD2 (5 bases). Trimming removed 0 bases at V and 5 bases at J, with 19 bases between. CDR3 length: 17 residues. Germline assignment: CDR1 SGHAT and CDR2 FQNNGV. For the CDR3, the DNA is TGTGCCAGCAGCTTAGAAAGGTTATTGAGCGGTTGGGAGACCCAGTACTTC. Encoded protein: CASSLERLLSGWETQYF.

V usage is TRBV6-2 or TRBV6-3 and J usage is TRBJ2-6; possible D gene TRBD2, 5 bases. Trimming took 3 bases from V and 0 from J, leaving 6 bases between them. Germline V gene sequence: CDR1 MNHEY, CDR2 SVGEGT. This CDR3 is built from 15 residues. As DNA, the CDR3 is TGTGCCAGCAGTTATAGCGTCTCTGGGGCCAACGTCCTGACTTTC. As protein: CASSYSVSGANVLTF.

V and J are TRBV6-1 and TRBJ2-6; 7 nucleotides line up with TRBD1. The CDR3 is 15 amino acids. Germline lookup yields CDR1 MNHNS and CDR2 SASEGT. Germline trimming cut 6 bases from V and 2 bases from J; bases unmatched to any gene: 4. In DNA, the CDR3 is TGTGCCAGCAGCTCAGACAGGGCTGGGGCCAACGTCCTGACTTTC. Amino acids: CASSSDRAGANVLTF.

This clonotype was seen a handful of times. This chain uses TRBV2 with TRBJ2-7; D unclear. This CDR3 region has 11 residues. The V end lost 6 bases, the J end lost 3 bases, and 6 bases lay between the germline ends. Germline CDR1 SNHLY, CDR2 FYNNEI. The CDR3 region is CASRDHYEQYF. CDR3 nucleotides: TGTGCCAGCAGGGACCACTACGAGCAGTACTTC.

The rearrangement joins TRBV3-1 to TRBJ2-5, with 11 bases aligning to TRBD2. V gave up 4 bases and J gave up 1 base; unmatched junction bases: 8. The CDR3 runs 17 residues. Germline V gene data show CDR1 as LGHDT and CDR2 as YNNKEL (reference sequence). In nucleotides, the CDR3 is TGTGCCAGCAGCCGAAAGAGACTAGCGGGGCCCCAAGAGACCCAGTACTTC. Its translation is CASSRKRLAGPQETQYF.

This clonotype was seen a single time. J is TRBJ1-1 and V is TRBV6-1, with D maybe TRBD1 (6 bases). The CDR3 consists of 14 residues. The V gene lost 3 bases and the J gene lost 4 bases, with 12 bases spanning the gap. CDR1 and CDR2 (germline): MNHNS, SASEGT. The CDR3, as DNA: TGTGCCAGCAGTGATCTCGGACAGCTCACTGAAGCTTTCTTT. Translated: CASSDLGQLTEAFF.

The genes are TRBV6-2 or TRBV6-3 and TRBJ2-7; TRBD2 might be the D (6 bases). The CDR3 sequence is 14 residues long. V was shortened by 2 bases and J by 3 bases, with 11 bases between the two germline ends. Germline V CDR1 and CDR2: MNHEY, SVGEGT. Here the CDR3 reads CASSYGPGLYEQYF. Here the CDR3 DNA reads TGTGCCAGCAGTTACGGTCCGGGACTCTACGAGCAGTACTTC.

This clonotype was counted only a few times. CDR3 sequence: CASSSDPGLANEQFF. For the CDR3, the DNA is TGTGCCAGCAGCTCCGATCCGGGACTAGCAAATGAGCAGTTCTTC. The chain joins TRBV5-5 to TRBJ2-1; TRBD2 matches 9 bases. The junction had 8 bases not matched to a gene; V was cut back by 3 bases and J by 7 bases. The CDR3 consists of 15 residues. Looked up from germline, CDR1 is SGHKS and CDR2 is YYEKEE (reference sequence). Filled out from reference TRBV5-5 and TRBJ2-1, the complete variable domain reads DAGVTQSPTHLIKTRGQQVTLRCSPISGHKSVSWYQQVLGQGPQFIFQYYEKEERGRGNFPDRFSARQFPNYSSELNVNALLLGDSALYLCASSSDPGLANEQFFGPGTRLTVL.

This clonotype was seen more than once but under ten times. This chain connects TRBV7-6 to TRBJ2-1, with D hard to call. In germline, CDR1 is SGHVS, CDR2 FNYEAQ. The CDR3 totals 11 residues. Trimming cost V 3 bases and J 9 bases, with 6 bases left between them. The CDR3: CASSLFGEQFF. The DNA for the CDR3 is TGTGCCAGCAGCTTGTTTGGTGAGCAGTTCTTC.

This clonotype was picked up many times. The chain is built from TRBV12-3 or TRBV12-4 and TRBJ1-5; a weak D match, TRBD1 (5 bases). The germline V and J ends were trimmed by 3 bases and 9 bases, with 12 bases remaining between them. The CDR3 covers 13 residues. The CDR3 loop is CASSLTAGSPQHF. DNA for the CDR3: TGTGCCAGCAGTTTGACAGCGGGGTCGCCCCAGCATTTT.

This clonotype was counted only a few times. This sequence joins TRBV15 and TRBJ2-7; the D gene is possibly TRBD2 (6 bases). This CDR3 region has 16 residues. Germline lookup yields CDR1 LNHNV and CDR2 YYDKDF (reference sequence). The germline V and J ends were trimmed by 1 base and 4 bases, with 17 bases remaining between them. The CDR3 DNA sequence: TGTGCCACCAGCAGAGGCCATTTGGAGGGGAGGTACGAGCAGTACTTC. It yields the protein CATSRGHLEGRYEQYF.

The table lists this clonotype with a few counts. The chain combines TRBV4-3 with TRBJ2-7; tentatively, D is TRBD1 or TRBD2 (5 bases each). Deletions cut 3 bases from V and 0 bases from J, with 15 bases between. This CDR3 has 16 amino acids. Germline assignment: CDR1 LGHNA and CDR2 YSLEER. CDR3 in amino acids: CASSQGRQLSSYEQYF. The CDR3, as DNA: TGCGCCAGCAGCCAGGGACGACAACTCAGCTCCTACGAGCAGTACTTC.